The 2 T cell receptor beta chains below all came from one sample that was sequenced in a study of high-grade serous ovarian cancer treatment subgroups. The tumor samples were collected prior to definitive surgery or chemotherapy. Sequencing used immunoSEQ multiplex PCR; TCRdb keeps in-frame clones, though not all of them. The sample shows 10,000 to 12,000 clones, over 80% of them seen only once. The sequenced material came from tumor tissue. The receptor set was obtained from a human donor with high-grade serous ovarian cancer.

The chain carries TRBV19 and TRBJ2-5; TRBD2 matches 7 bases. This CDR3 contains 11 residues. The trim removed 6 bases at V and 9 bases at J, leaving 4 bases unmatched. CDR1 is LNHDA, CDR2 SQIVND, per germline (reference sequence). As DNA, the CDR3 is TGTGCCAGTAGGGGGGGGGAGGCCCAGTACTTC. Translating gives CASRGGEAQYF.

V and J are TRBV4-1 and TRBJ1-2, with TRBD1 as a possible D gene (6 bases). Deletions cut 0 bases from V and 6 bases from J, with 11 bases between. The CDR3 extends over 14 amino acids. Germline V gene sequence: CDR1 MGHRA, CDR2 YSYEKL. The CDR3 loop is CASSQDQQGDGYTF. The DNA of the CDR3 is TGCGCCAGCAGCCAAGACCAACAGGGCGATGGCTACACCTTC.